This TCR beta chain was observed in a study of blood T cell repertoires in COVID-19. Everyone who took part was about 18 to 90 years old, and they came from some 23 US areas. Cohort 3 donors were reported recovered after two negative PCRs, clearance, or symptom resolution. Original handling: The authors estimated nucleated cell counts from reference gene primer amplification. Measured with immunoSEQ multiplex PCR; TCRdb has only the in-frame clones, and not every one. The DNA gave D and trimming, while V, J and clone size come from that table. The repertoire includes around 250,000 clones, approximately 85% of them detected once, and approximately 2% sits in the top ten. The origin of this receptor is a woman in her fifties or sixties who had recovered from COVID-19. Sequencing input: PBMCs or T cells enriched from blood (not recorded which).

Written as DNA, the CDR3 is TGCGCCAGCAGCTTGGACCACAGTACCTACGAGCAGTACTTC. This translates into CASSLDHSTYEQYF. The V call is TRBV5-1, the J call TRBJ2-7, with D unclear. Germline loops: CDR1 SGHRS, CDR2 YFSETQ. V lost 0 bases, J lost 2 bases, and 9 bases lay in between. The CDR3 contains 14 residues.